These 22 T cell receptor beta chains share one sample of origin, sequenced in a study of regulatory T cells in long-lasting Graves disease. Relying on iRepertoire HTBI primers and Arm-PCR of CDR3 regions, the team built TCR beta libraries. TCRdb reprocessed the multiplex PCR reads via MiXCR and lists one record per CDR3 protein. The sample lists fewer than 550,000 distinct CDR3 sequences, about 17% seen once, with about 23% in the top ten. The time point: newly diagnosed GD, antithyroid drugs for less than 3 months. PBMC RNA served as the TCR library source. These data are also associated with another study on T cells in Graves' hyperthyroidism and ophthalmopathy.

The sequencing used peripheral blood mononuclear cells (PBMCs), collected at new diagnosis, from a patient treated with antithyroid drugs. Receptors originate from a woman between 18 and 30 years old with Graves disease.

The chain links TRBV11-2 to TRBJ1-3, with 7 bases that match TRBD1. The V segment lost 0 bases and the J segment 0 bases; nucleotides outside the gene matches: 2. From germline, CDR1 is SGHAT and CDR2 FQNNGV. The CDR3 is 16 residues long. DNA for the CDR3: TGTGCCAGCAGCTTAGAGACAGGGAGCTCTGGAAACACCATATATTTT. It specifies CASSLETGSSGNTIYF.

V and J are TRBV19 and TRBJ1-2, with 7 bases aligning to TRBD1. Germline V lookup: CDR1 LNHDA, CDR2 SQIVND (reference sequence). V was clipped by 7 bases and J by 1 base; unmatched bases: 9. The CDR3 has 15 residues. The CDR3 protein is CASTRTGTVNYGYTF. The CDR3 DNA follows: TGTGCCAGTACCCGCACGGGGACAGTTAACTATGGCTACACCTTC.

This clonotype was seen at least ten times. This sequence joins TRBV7-2 and TRBJ2-5; 8 bases agree with TRBD2. The ends lost 5 bases at V and 4 bases at J; junction bases unmatched: 12. Germline V lookup: CDR1 SGHTA, CDR2 FQGNSA. This CDR3 contains 16 residues. CDR3 sequence (DNA): TGTGCCAGCAGCCCAAGTAGCGGGGCGGCGGGAGAGACCCAGTACTTC. As protein: CASSPSSGAAGETQYF.

The V gene is TRBV24-1, the J gene TRBJ2-1, with 12 nucleotides matching TRBD1. The CDR3 consists of 20 residues. Unmatched junction bases numbered 16, after V lost 8 bases and J lost 0 bases. In germline, CDR1 is KGHDR, CDR2 SFDVKD. Here the CDR3 DNA reads TGTGCCACCAAGGGCACCGCCGGGACAGGGGGCCCGAGCTCCTACAATGAGCAGTTCTTC. The encoded protein is CATKGTAGTGGPSSYNEQFF.

This clonotype has more than one count but fewer than ten. The J gene is TRBJ2-5, the V gene TRBV7-8; the match to TRBD1 covers 7 bases. There are 14 residues in the CDR3. With 5 bases clipped from V and 0 bases from J, the junction kept 3 bases outside the gene matches. The germline gives CDR1 SGHVS, CDR2 FQNEAQ. In nucleotides, the CDR3 is TGTGCCAGCAGCCAGACAGGGTACCAAGAGACCCAGTACTTC. It yields the protein CASSQTGYQETQYF.

This clonotype was observed a handful of times. The chain is built from TRBV20-1 and TRBJ1-5; 9 bases agree with TRBD1. Germline CDR1 reads DFQATT; CDR2 reads SNEGSKA (reference sequence). The CDR3 is 15 amino acids. J was trimmed by 7 bases and V by 4 bases; bases with no gene match: 11. The CDR3 DNA reads TGCAGTGCTAAACTGGACAGGGGTGGATCCCAGCCCCAGCATTTT. Its translation is CSAKLDRGGSQPQHF.

This clonotype was observed a handful of times. A read error is possible here, since a much larger clone lies one base away. The rearrangement joins TRBV6-1 to TRBJ2-7, with 8 bases fitting TRBD2. CDR1 and CDR2 (germline): MNHNS, SASEGT. Unmatched junction bases numbered 9, after V lost 8 bases and J lost 0 bases. The CDR3 spans 15 residues. CDR3 sequence reads: CASGTRGDVSYEQYF. CDR3 in DNA: TGTGCCAGCGGAACGCGGGGGGACGTCTCCTACGAGCAGTACTTC.

The V gene is TRBV29-1, the J gene TRBJ2-1; 8 bases match TRBD1. The ends lost 7 bases at V and 10 bases at J; junction bases unmatched: 12. The CDR3 totals 13 residues. Looked up from germline, CDR1 is SQVTM and CDR2 is ANQGSEA. As DNA, the CDR3 is TGCAGCGGATGGGGACAGGAGGGTTGGGAGCAGTTCTTC. This encodes CSGWGQEGWEQFF.

CDR3 protein: CASRTDISGLHF. As DNA, the CDR3 is TGTGCCAGCAGAACAGACATCTCAGGCCTCCACTTT. This chain connects TRBV6-2 or TRBV6-3 to TRBJ1-6, with D uncertain. There are 12 residues in the CDR3. Germline loops: CDR1 MNHEY, CDR2 SVGEGT. V was clipped by 6 bases and J by 15 bases, with 15 bases between them.

The rearrangement joins TRBV12-3 or TRBV12-4 to TRBJ2-2, with a possible D match to TRBD1 (7 bases). This CDR3 comprises 12 residues. Deletions cut 3 bases from V and 15 bases from J, with 14 bases between. The DNA of the CDR3 is TGTGCCAGCAGTTTCTCGGCAGGGGGGTTGTTTTTT. It encodes CASSFSAGGLFF.

This chain uses TRBV20-1 with TRBJ2-3; TRBD2 aligns across 9 bases. This CDR3 contains 14 residues. Germline V gene lookup returns CDR1 DFQATT and CDR2 SNEGSKA (reference sequence). Trimming took 6 bases from V and 7 from J; bases not matched to a gene: 11. Written as DNA, the CDR3 is TGCAGTGCCTCCGTGGTAGCGGGAGACTATACGCAGTATTTT. This codes for CSASVVAGDYTQYF.

In its sample, this clonotype was seen many times. The rearrangement uses TRBV6-1 and TRBJ2-1; D not certain. Germline CDR1 and CDR2: MNHNS and SASEGT. The CDR3 spans 14 residues. Trimming pared 6 bases from V and 12 bases from J, leaving 21 bases between. The CDR3 DNA is TGTGCCAGCAGCCTTCAGACTGGTGGGTGGGCGCAGTTCTTC. It codes for CASSLQTGGWAQFF.

This clonotype was seen at least ten times. CDR3 in DNA: TGTGCCAGCAGCTTACTAGCGGGAAACACAGATACGCAGTATTTT. It encodes CASSLLAGNTDTQYF. The chain combines TRBV11-2 with TRBJ2-3, with TRBD2 identical over 9 bases. The germline CDR1 and CDR2 sequences are SGHAT and FQNNGV. The length of the CDR3 is 15 residues. J lost 2 bases, V lost 2 bases, and 2 bases had no gene match.

There are many counts of this clonotype. The gene calls are TRBV5-1 and TRBJ1-2; D ambiguous. Germline CDR1 reads SGHRS; CDR2 reads YFSETQ. Between the trimmed V and J ends, which lost 4 bases and 4 bases, there was a span of 14 bases. There are 14 residues in the CDR3. The CDR3 sequence is CASSEERVIYGYTF. In DNA form, the CDR3 reads TGCGCCAGCAGCGAGGAGCGGGTAATCTATGGCTACACCTTC.

This clonotype was counted between two and nine times. The V and J genes are TRBV6-5 and TRBJ2-6; 8 bases agree with TRBD1. The germline V gene has CDR1 MNHEY and CDR2 SVGAGI. The CDR3 covers 18 residues. The J segment lost 1 base and the V segment lost 2 bases, leaving 7 bases of the junction unmatched. CDR3 sequence (DNA): TGTGCCAGCAGTTACAAGGGACAGGTGAAGTCTGGGGCCAACGTCCTGACTTTC. Amino acids: CASSYKGQVKSGANVLTF.

This clonotype turned up a few times. At one boundary the junction diverges from the germline segment, which might be a read error. CDR3 sequence: CASARTGSLVSTETFF. CDR3 DNA: TGTGCCAGCGCCAGGACAGGCTCCCTCGTGAGTACTGAAACTTTCTTT. The chain combines TRBV2 with TRBJ1-1; 7 nucleotides align to TRBD1. Germline CDR1 reads SNHLY; CDR2 reads FYNNEI. There are 16 residues in the CDR3.

V gene TRBV27 combines with J gene TRBJ2-5; D gene ambiguous. Germline CDR1 and CDR2: MNHEY and SMNVEV (reference sequence). There are 13 residues in the CDR3. With 2 bases removed from V and 5 bases from J, the gap between germline ends came to 9 bases. CDR3 sequence (DNA): TGTGCCAGCAGTTTAGTGTCCGGGGAGACCCAGTACTTC. It encodes CASSLVSGETQYF.

There are many counts of this clonotype. This rearrangement joins TRBV12-3 or TRBV12-4 to TRBJ2-5, with 8 bases that match TRBD1. The CDR3 is made up of 15 amino acids. The J segment lost 0 bases and the V segment lost 2 bases, leaving 2 bases of the junction unmatched. CDR3 amino acids: CASSLTGQDQETQYF. Written as DNA, the CDR3 is TGTGCCAGCAGTTTAACGGGACAGGACCAAGAGACCCAGTACTTC.

This chain links TRBV6-4 with TRBJ2-2; tentatively, D is TRBD1 (6 bases). Trimming shortened V by 3 bases and J by 3 bases, and 8 bases separated the two germline ends. CDR1 is MRHNA and CDR2 is SNTAGT in the germline V gene. The CDR3 sequence is 14 residues long. The DNA for the CDR3 is TGTGCCAGCAGTGAAAAGGGGGACACCGGGGAGCTGTTTTTT. Residues: CASSEKGDTGELFF.

This clonotype was recorded many times. This rearrangement joins TRBV30 to TRBJ1-1, with D possibly matching TRBD1 (5 bases). Germline V gene sequence: CDR1 GTSNPN, CDR2 SVGIG (reference sequence). V was clipped by 5 bases and J by 6 bases, with 13 bases between them. The CDR3 contains 12 residues. The CDR3 spells CAWVGDWAEAFF. The CDR3 bases are TGTGCCTGGGTGGGGGATTGGGCTGAAGCTTTCTTT.

The chain has TRBV14 and TRBJ1-4; 7 positions agree with TRBD1. Germline CDR1 and CDR2: SGHDN and FVKESK. The CDR3 consists of 14 residues. Trimming cost V 4 bases and J 7 bases; bases outside gene matches: 6. The CDR3 nucleotides are TGTGCCAGCAGCCTCGACAGGGTCCCTGAAAAACTGTTTTTT. Translated, it gives CASSLDRVPEKLFF.

This clonotype was recorded at least ten times. The chain is built from TRBV27 and TRBJ1-2, with a weak D call TRBD1 (6 bases). Trimming took off 6 bases at V and 7 bases at J, with 15 bases between the two ends. Germline-derived CDR1 and CDR2 are MNHEY and SMNVEV (reference sequence). The CDR3 has 13 residues. CDR3 DNA sequence: TGTGCCAGCAGCCTACAGACAGGCGTTGGCTACACCTTC. It is translated as CASSLQTGVGYTF.